This T cell receptor (beta chain) was captured by sequencing in a study of T-cell reconstitution after alpha-beta-depleted transplantation in children. For TCRbeta, the library was prepared with unique molecular identifiers. In TCRdb, the PCR reads were re-called with MiXCR into one record per CDR3 protein. The table includes about 540,000 distinct CDR3 sequences, 25% to 30% detected once. V lost 2 bases and J lost 8; bases outside the gene matches: 18. Germline V gives CDR1 LGHDT, CDR2 YNNKEL (reference sequence). The CDR3 is 19 residues long. The receptor's source is a boy less than two years old with Wiskott-Aldrich syndrome, due to receive a stem cell transplant. This chain uses TRBV3-1 with TRBJ2-1; 10 nucleotides align to TRBD2. This specimen was PBMCs, taken before TCRalphabeta/CD19-depleted stem cell transplant. CDR3 DNA sequence: TGTGCCAGCAGCCAAAAGCCCACAAAAGCTAGCGGGAGTCTCCATGAGCAGTTCTTC. This gives the protein CASSQKPTKASGSLHEQFF.